The rows below give T cell receptor beta chains drawn from one sample of a study of Tregs in tolerant kidney transplant recipients. The repertoire was sequenced with immunoSEQ multiplex PCR; TCRdb's copy has only in-frame clones and lacks some. The sample has fewer than 80,000 clones, approximately 91% seen once. Here the sequenced sample was CD4+ T cells from blood, taken before the transplant. These receptors originate from a human donor who received a combined kidney and bone marrow transplant. CDR3s include the opening cysteine and the closing phenylalanine or tryptophan. Fields, in order: V gene, J gene, D gene, CDR3 length, clone size, CDR3 DNA, CDR3 protein. The D gene is left open where the match is weak. Clone size appears in some rows only: once, few, many, or a class for an expanded clone.

V gene: TRBV6-5
J gene: TRBJ1-3
D gene: TRBD1
CDR3 length: 16
clone size: few
CDR3 DNA: TGTGCCAGCAGTTACTCGGGGCAGGGGGGTGGAAACACCATATATTTT
CDR3 protein: CASSYSGQGGGNTIYF

V gene: TRBV6-1
J gene: TRBJ1-1
D gene: TRBD1
CDR3 length: 15
clone size: NA
CDR3 DNA: TGTGCCAGCAGTGAACCCGGCAGGGGGCGAATTGAAGCTTTCTTT
CDR3 protein: CASSEPGRGRIEAFF

V gene: TRBV18
J gene: TRBJ2-3
D gene: NA
CDR3 length: 12
clone size: NA
CDR3 DNA: TGTGCCAGCTCATCACTAGCAGATACGCAGTATTTT
CDR3 protein: CASSSLADTQYF

V gene: TRBV6-6
J gene: TRBJ2-1
D gene: NA
CDR3 length: 15
clone size: NA
CDR3 DNA: TGTGCCAGCAGTTACTCCGTGACTATCGTCAATGAGCAGTTCTTC
CDR3 protein: CASSYSVTIVNEQFF

V gene: TRBV18
J gene: TRBJ2-5
D gene: NA
CDR3 length: 13
clone size: NA
CDR3 DNA: TGTGCCAGCTCACCCTCAGGAGGAGAGACCCAGTACTTC
CDR3 protein: CASSPSGGETQYF

V gene: TRBV15
J gene: TRBJ2-7
D gene: NA
CDR3 length: 12
clone size: NA
CDR3 DNA: TGTGCCACCAGCAGAGTGGCGGCCGAGCAGTACTTC
CDR3 protein: CATSRVAAEQYF

V gene: TRBV19
J gene: TRBJ2-7
D gene: TRBD1
CDR3 length: 14
clone size: once
CDR3 DNA: TGTGCCAGTAGTCCCACAGGGGGGACCTACGAGCAGTACTTC
CDR3 protein: CASSPTGGTYEQYF

V gene: TRBV4-1
J gene: TRBJ1-4
D gene: NA
CDR3 length: 16
clone size: NA
CDR3 DNA: TGCGCCAGCAGCTCAGGACAGTACGCAACTAATGAAAAACTGTTTTTT
CDR3 protein: CASSSGQYATNEKLFF

V gene: TRBV5-1
J gene: TRBJ2-7
D gene: NA
CDR3 length: 15
clone size: NA
CDR3 DNA: TGCGCCAGCAGCCTAATCCAGGGAAGCGCGAACGAGCAGTACTTC
CDR3 protein: CASSLIQGSANEQYF

V gene: TRBV28
J gene: TRBJ1-5
D gene: NA
CDR3 length: 14
clone size: NA
CDR3 DNA: TGTGCCAGCAACAACAGGGTGTACAATCAGCCCCAGCATTTT
CDR3 protein: CASNNRVYNQPQHF

V gene: TRBV27
J gene: TRBJ2-7
D gene: NA
CDR3 length: 15
clone size: NA
CDR3 DNA: TGTGCCAGCAGCCCCATGGGGGGAGTCATCTACGAGCAGTACTTC
CDR3 protein: CASSPMGGVIYEQYF

V gene: TRBV9
J gene: TRBJ2-1
D gene: NA
CDR3 length: 15
clone size: NA
CDR3 DNA: TGTGCCAGCAGCGCCAGCCAGGGGTCGTGGAATGAGCAGTTCTTC
CDR3 protein: CASSASQGSWNEQFF

V gene: TRBV27
J gene: TRBJ1-2
D gene: TRBD1
CDR3 length: 18
clone size: NA
CDR3 DNA: TGTGCCAGCAGCCCGGTTGGGAGACAGGGAGCAGTCCCTTATGGCTACACCTTC
CDR3 protein: CASSPVGRQGAVPYGYTF

V gene: TRBV6-5
J gene: TRBJ2-7
D gene: TRBD1
CDR3 length: 15
clone size: NA
CDR3 DNA: TGTGCCAGCAGTTACGGGACAGGGGGAACCTACGAGCAGTACTTC
CDR3 protein: CASSYGTGGTYEQYF